Shown below are 3 T cell receptor beta chains from a single sample sequenced in a study of blood T cell repertoires in COVID-19. The assay was immunoSEQ multiplex PCR, and TCRdb's table has in-frame clones only and misses some. This table has 250,000 or so clones, 85% to 90% appearing once. The source material was PBMCs or T cells enriched from blood (not recorded which). The receptors stem from a woman aged 25 to 45 with acute COVID-19.

V usage is TRBV19 and J usage is TRBJ1-1; D gene ambiguous. The length of the CDR3 is 12 residues. The V gene lost 5 bases and the J gene lost 0 bases, with 4 bases spanning the gap. Germline V lookup: CDR1 LNHDA, CDR2 SQIVND (reference sequence). The CDR3 coding sequence is TGTGCCAGTAGTCCTTTGAACACTGAAGCTTTCTTT. Protein sequence: CASSPLNTEAFF.

The genes are TRBV28 and TRBJ1-2, with 9 bases that match TRBD1. Unmatched junction bases numbered 4, after V lost 6 bases and J lost 2 bases. This CDR3 comprises 14 residues. The germline gives CDR1 MDHEN, CDR2 SYDVKM. CDR3 bases: TGTGCCAGCAGCCCCGGACAGGGGAACTATGGCTACACCTTC. It specifies CASSPGQGNYGYTF.

This rearrangement joins TRBV7-2 to TRBJ2-1, with D maybe TRBD2 (7 bases). The V end lost 2 bases, the J end lost 3 bases, and 14 bases lay between the germline ends. CDR1 is SGHTA and CDR2 is FQGNSA in the germline V gene. The CDR3 runs 16 residues. The CDR3 loop is CASSLNVGGGYNEQFF. The CDR3 DNA reads as TGTGCCAGCAGCTTAAACGTGGGAGGGGGCTACAATGAGCAGTTCTTC.